This note documents a single T cell receptor beta chain sequence. The sample originates from a study of blood T cell repertoires in COVID-19. Study details: From the United States, Italy and Spain came samples of acute and convalescent COVID-19.

In the original workflow: Counts of nucleated cells, estimated from reference gene primer amplification, were obtained. Measured with immunoSEQ multiplex PCR; TCRdb has only the in-frame clones, and not every one. For V, J and clone size, that table is used; D and trimming come from the DNA. The sample consists of more than 95,000 clones, roughly four fifths of them appearing once. V lost 4 bases and J lost 0; bases outside the gene matches: 3. Germline CDR1 SGHDT, CDR2 YYEEEE. The CDR3 length is 15 residues. The genes are TRBV5-6 and TRBJ2-2, with TRBD2 identical over 7 bases. The sequenced sample was peripheral blood. This TCR was sampled from a man aged 70 or older with active or convalescent COVID-19. CDR3 coding DNA: TGTGCCAGCAGCCCAGGACTAGCGAACACCGGGGAGCTGTTTTTT. This translates into CASSPGLANTGELFF.